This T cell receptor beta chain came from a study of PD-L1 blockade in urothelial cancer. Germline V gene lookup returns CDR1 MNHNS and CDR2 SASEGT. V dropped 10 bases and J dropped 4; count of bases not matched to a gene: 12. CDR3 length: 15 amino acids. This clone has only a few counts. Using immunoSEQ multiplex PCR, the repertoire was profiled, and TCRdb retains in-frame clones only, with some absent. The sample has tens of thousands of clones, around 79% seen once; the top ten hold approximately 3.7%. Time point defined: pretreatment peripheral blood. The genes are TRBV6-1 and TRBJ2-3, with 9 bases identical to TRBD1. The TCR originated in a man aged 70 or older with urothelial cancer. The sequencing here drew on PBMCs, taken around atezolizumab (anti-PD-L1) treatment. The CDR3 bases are TGTGCCACCGCGACCGGGACAGGGTATCCAGATACGCAGTATTTT. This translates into CATATGTGYPDTQYF.